This T cell receptor (beta chain) was recovered during a study of human T cells and chemical hapten exposure. Study at large: Upper-back patches of 0.01% DPC were read at 6 days. Points from the study as a whole: The number of TCRs over 1 in 1000 frequency stayed unchanged after DPC.

It was the library that attached unique molecular identifiers to individual cDNA molecules. Each CDR3 protein gets one entry after TCRdb re-called the RACE reads with MiXCR. The sample lists about 54,000 distinct CDR3 sequences, more than 9% seen once, with roughly 1.7% in the top ten. A word on this clonotype: Its specificity is unknown.

Time point denoted: patch test 2, 6 weeks after DPC sensitization. Treatment in this sample: therapeutic diphenylcyclopropenone sensitization with weekly scalp DPC. The study drew its donors from alopecia patients who were 18 to 70 years old and suitable for DPC. The V and J ends lost 7 bases and 3 bases respectively, with 19 bases between them. Germline lookup yields CDR1 WNHNN and CDR2 SYGVQD (reference sequence). CDR3 length equals 15 residues. The V and J genes are TRBV10-1 and TRBJ2-7; TRBD2 might be the D (6 bases). The sequencing here drew on whole blood, taken in connection with sensitization to the hapten diphenylcyclopropenone (DPC). The origin of this receptor is a woman between 45 and 60 years old with alopecia areata. Some clones in this sample may be carry-over from other donors' samples. CDR3 DNA: TGCGCCAGCATAAAAAATAACCAGGACTACTACGAGCAGTACTTC. It codes for CASIKNNQDYYEQYF.